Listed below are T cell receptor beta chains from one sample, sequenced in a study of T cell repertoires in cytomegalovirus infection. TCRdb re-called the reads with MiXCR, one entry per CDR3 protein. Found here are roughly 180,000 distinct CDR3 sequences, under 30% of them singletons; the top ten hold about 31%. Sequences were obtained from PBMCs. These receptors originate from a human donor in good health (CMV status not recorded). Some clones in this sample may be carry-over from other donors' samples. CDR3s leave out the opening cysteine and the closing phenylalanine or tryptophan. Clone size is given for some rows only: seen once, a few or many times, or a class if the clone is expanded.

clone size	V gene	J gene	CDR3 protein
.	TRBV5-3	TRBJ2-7	ASSLGPSGGSYEQY
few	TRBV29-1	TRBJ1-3	SARLRDGGNTIY
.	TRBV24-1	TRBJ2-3	ATSDFSGGEDTQY
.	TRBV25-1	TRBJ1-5	ASSATSNQPQH
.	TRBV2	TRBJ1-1	ASNFGGSNTEAF
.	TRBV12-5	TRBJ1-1	ASDLQEGTEAF
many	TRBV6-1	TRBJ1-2	ASGGTRDFYGYT
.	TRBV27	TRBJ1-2	ASSRAWDSNYGYT
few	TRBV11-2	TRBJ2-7	ASSLSFGDSYEQY
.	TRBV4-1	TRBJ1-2	ASSQEMGDRDGYT
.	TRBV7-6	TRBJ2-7	ASSKLGDRSYEQY
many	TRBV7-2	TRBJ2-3	ASSWRTGGTDTQY
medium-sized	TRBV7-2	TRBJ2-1	ASSEGPSNEQF
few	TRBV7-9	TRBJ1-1	ASSFGQGALGAF
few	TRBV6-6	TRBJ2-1	ASSGTSGGDQF